This T cell receptor beta chain stems from a study of molecular identifiers for immune sequencing clone quantification. The CDR3 runs 14 residues. CDR1 SGHNT and CDR2 YYREEE come from the germline V gene (reference sequence). After removal of 4 bases from V and 6 bases from J, the junction contained 4 bases not matched to a gene. This clonotype was seen many times. TCRdb independently ran MiXCR on the PCR reads; one entry per CDR3 protein. Counted here are about 35,000 distinct CDR3 sequences, 15% to 20% occurring once; the ten biggest clones make up less than 1.2%. The origin of this receptor is a human donor in good health. Some libraries in this study had Jurkat cell RNA spiked in. The genes are TRBV5-4 and TRBJ2-2; 9 bases agree with TRBD2. Source material: naive CD8+ T cells from blood, with Jurkat cell RNA spiked in. The subset is: FACS-sorted CD8+CD4-CCR7+CD45RA+ naive T cells. CDR3 DNA: TGTGCCAGCAGCGGGGGGACTAGCCCCGGGGAGCTGTTTTTT. Residues: CASSGGTSPGELFF.